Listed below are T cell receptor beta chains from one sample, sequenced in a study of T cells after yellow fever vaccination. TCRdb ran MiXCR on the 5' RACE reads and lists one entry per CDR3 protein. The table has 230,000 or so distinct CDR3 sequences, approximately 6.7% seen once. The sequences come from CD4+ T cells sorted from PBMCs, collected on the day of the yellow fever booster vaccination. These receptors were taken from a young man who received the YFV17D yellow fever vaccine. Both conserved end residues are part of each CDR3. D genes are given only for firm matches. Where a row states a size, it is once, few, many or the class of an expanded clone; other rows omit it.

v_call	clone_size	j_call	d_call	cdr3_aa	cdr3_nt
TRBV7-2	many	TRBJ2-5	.	CASSFRGRQETQYF	TGTGCCAGCAGCTTTCGGGGGAGACAAGAGACCCAGTACTTC
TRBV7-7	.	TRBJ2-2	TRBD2	CASRQTSGTTGELFF	TGTGCCAGCAGACAGACTAGCGGTACGACCGGGGAGCTGTTTTTT
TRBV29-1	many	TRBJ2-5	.	CSVESGEETQYF	TGCAGCGTTGAGTCGGGGGAAGAGACCCAGTACTTC
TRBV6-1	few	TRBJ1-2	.	CASSRDTSNYGYTF	TGTGCCAGCAGTCGGGACACTTCTAACTATGGCTACACCTTC
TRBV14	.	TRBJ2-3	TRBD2	CASSQGSSGSTDTQYF	TGTGCCAGCAGCCAAGGTTCTAGCGGGAGTACAGATACGCAGTATTTT
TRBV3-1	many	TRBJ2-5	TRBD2	CASSPPGLAGPLETQYF	TGTGCCAGCAGCCCCCCCGGACTAGCGGGGCCCCTGGAGACCCAGTACTTC
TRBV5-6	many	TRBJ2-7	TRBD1	CASSNPGTAYEQYF	TGTGCCAGCAGCAACCCCGGGACAGCCTACGAGCAGTACTTC
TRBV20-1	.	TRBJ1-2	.	CSAPSRWGGYTF	TGCAGTGCCCCCAGTCGGTGGGGTGGCTACACCTTC
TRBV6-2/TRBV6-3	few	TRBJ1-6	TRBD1	CASRTGGTGSPLHF	TGTGCCAGCAGAACAGGGGGCACGGGTTCACCCCTCCACTTT
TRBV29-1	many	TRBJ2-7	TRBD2	CSVEGAEGRGVKLYEQYF	TGCAGCGTTGAAGGGGCCGAGGGGCGGGGGGTAAAACTCTACGAGCAGTACTTC
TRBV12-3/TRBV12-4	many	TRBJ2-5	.	CASSGQDGETQYF	TGTGCCAGCAGCGGGCAGGATGGAGAGACCCAGTACTTC
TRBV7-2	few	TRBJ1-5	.	CASSLMQAWGQPQHF	TGTGCCAGCAGCTTAATGCAGGCATGGGGTCAGCCCCAGCATTTT
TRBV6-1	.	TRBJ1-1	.	CASRVKRMNTEAFF	TGTGCCAGCAGGGTTAAGAGAATGAACACTGAAGCTTTCTTT
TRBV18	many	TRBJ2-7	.	CASSPNPRDVYF	TGTGCCAGCTCACCTAATCCCAGGGATGTGTACTTC
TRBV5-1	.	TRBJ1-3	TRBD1	CASSIGTDFGNTIYF	TGCGCCAGCAGCATCGGGACAGACTTTGGAAACACCATATATTTT
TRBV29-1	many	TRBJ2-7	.	CSVGQWRAAEQYF	TGCAGCGTTGGCCAGTGGCGTGCGGCCGAGCAGTACTTC
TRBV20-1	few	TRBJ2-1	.	CSAPGLAVHEQFF	TGCAGTGCCCCCGGTCTAGCTGTCCATGAGCAGTTCTTC
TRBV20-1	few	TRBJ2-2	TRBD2	CSASQGASGVTGELFF	TGCAGTGCTAGCCAAGGGGCTAGCGGGGTCACCGGGGAGCTGTTTTTT
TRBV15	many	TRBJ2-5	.	CATSRDLEGRETQYF	TGTGCCACCAGCAGAGATCTGGAGGGGCGGGAGACCCAGTACTTC
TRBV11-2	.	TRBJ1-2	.	CASSSWGGSDGYTF	TGTGCCAGCAGCTCGTGGGGGGGGAGCGATGGCTACACCTTC
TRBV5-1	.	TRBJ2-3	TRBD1	CASSSLPGTDARNTQYF	TGCGCCAGCAGCTCACTTCCCGGGACAGATGCGAGAAATACGCAGTATTTT
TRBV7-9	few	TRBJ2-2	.	CASSPVVAANTGELFF	TGTGCCAGCAGCCCCGTGGTAGCGGCGAACACCGGGGAGCTGTTTTTT
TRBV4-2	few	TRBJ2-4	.	CASSQDRGVGNIQYF	TGTGCCAGCAGCCAAGACAGGGGAGTAGGAAACATTCAGTACTTC
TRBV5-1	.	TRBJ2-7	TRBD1	CASSVDRGAYEQYF	TGCGCCAGCAGTGTTGACAGGGGGGCCTACGAGCAGTACTTC
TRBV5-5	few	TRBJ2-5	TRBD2	CASSPTHGGFWETQYF	TGTGCCAGCAGCCCCACGCACGGGGGGTTTTGGGAGACCCAGTACTTC
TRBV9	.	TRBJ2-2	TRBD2	CASSVLAGAGELFF	TGTGCCAGCAGCGTACTAGCGGGAGCCGGGGAGCTGTTTTTT
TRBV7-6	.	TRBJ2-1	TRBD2	CASSLDLGGRAWQFF	TGTGCCAGCAGCTTAGACTTGGGCGGGAGGGCCTGGCAGTTCTTC
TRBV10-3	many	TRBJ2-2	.	CAISRGKIGELFF	TGTGCCATCAGCCGGGGGAAGATCGGGGAGCTGTTTTTT
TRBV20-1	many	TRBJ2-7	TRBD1	CSAKAGTDSSYEQYF	TGCAGTGCCAAAGCCGGGACAGACAGCTCCTACGAGCAGTACTTC
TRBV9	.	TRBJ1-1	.	CASSTDGRNTEAFF	TGTGCCAGCAGCACGGACGGAAGGAACACTGAAGCTTTCTTT
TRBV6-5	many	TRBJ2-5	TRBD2	CASSYSRGEGKETQYF	TGTGCCAGCAGTTACTCGCGCGGGGAGGGGAAAGAGACCCAGTACTTC
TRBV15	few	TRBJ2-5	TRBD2	CATSGGLTSGRRETQYF	TGTGCCACCAGCGGGGGACTGACTAGCGGGAGGCGAGAGACCCAGTACTTC
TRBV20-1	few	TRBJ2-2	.	CSAREARETYTGELFF	TGCAGTGCTAGAGAGGCGAGGGAGACGTACACCGGGGAGCTGTTTTTT
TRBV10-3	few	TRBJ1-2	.	CAIRSLGYTF	TGTGCCATCAGAAGTTTAGGCTACACCTTC
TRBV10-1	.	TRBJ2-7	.	CASSPALGRGYEQYF	TGCGCCAGCAGTCCTGCTCTCGGTAGGGGGTACGAGCAGTACTTC
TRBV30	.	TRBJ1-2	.	CAWSKSNYGYTF	TGTGCCTGGAGTAAGTCTAACTATGGCTACACCTTC
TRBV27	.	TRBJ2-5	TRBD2	CASSLWGGETQYF	TGTGCCAGCAGTTTATGGGGGGGGGAGACCCAGTACTTC
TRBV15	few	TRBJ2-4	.	CATSRAPGQRAKNIQYF	TGTGCCACCAGCAGAGCGCCGGGACAACGAGCCAAAAACATTCAGTACTTC
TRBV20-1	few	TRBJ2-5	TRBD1	CSASPGQIQETQYF	TGCAGTGCTTCGCCGGGACAGATACAAGAGACCCAGTACTTC
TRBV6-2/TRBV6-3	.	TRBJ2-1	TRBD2	CASRTAGTRDYNEQFF	TGTGCCAGCAGGACCGCCGGGACTAGGGACTACAATGAGCAGTTCTTC
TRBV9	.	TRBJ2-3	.	CASSVAPSTDTQYF	TGTGCCAGCAGCGTTGCACCATCCACAGATACGCAGTATTTT
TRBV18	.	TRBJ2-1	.	CASSPPFTGFYNEQFF	TGTGCCAGCTCACCACCGTTTACAGGGTTCTACAATGAGCAGTTCTTC
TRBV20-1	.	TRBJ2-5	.	CSASDRAGETQYF	TGCAGTGCGTCGGATCGGGCGGGAGAGACCCAGTACTTC
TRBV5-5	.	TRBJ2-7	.	CASSPRGTVSYEQYF	TGTGCCAGCAGCCCGCGCGGGACAGTCTCCTACGAGCAGTACTTC
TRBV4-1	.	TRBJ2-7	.	CASSQDGGIESSYEQYF	TGCGCCAGCAGCCAAGATGGGGGGATCGAGAGCTCCTACGAGCAGTACTTC
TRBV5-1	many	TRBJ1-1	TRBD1	CASSSPDRGHTEAFF	TGCGCCAGCAGCTCCCCGGACAGGGGGCATACTGAAGCTTTCTTT
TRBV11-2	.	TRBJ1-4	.	CASSRGAEKLFF	TGTGCCAGCAGCAGGGGCGCTGAAAAACTGTTTTTT
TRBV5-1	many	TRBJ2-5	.	CASSQTLGRQETQYF	TGCGCCAGCAGCCAGACACTTGGGAGACAAGAGACCCAGTACTTC
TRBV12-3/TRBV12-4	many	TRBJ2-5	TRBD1	CASRRGQALGATQYF	TGTGCCAGCAGAAGGGGACAGGCCCTTGGGGCGACCCAGTACTTC
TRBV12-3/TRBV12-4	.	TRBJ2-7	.	CASSLAYYEQYF	TGTGCCAGCAGTTTGGCATACTACGAGCAGTACTTC
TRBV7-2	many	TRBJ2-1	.	CASTQGSTPAYNEQFF	TGTGCCAGCACCCAAGGTAGCACACCGGCCTACAATGAGCAGTTCTTC
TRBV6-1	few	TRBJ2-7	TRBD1	CASRRGQAFYEQYF	TGTGCCAGCAGGAGAGGACAGGCGTTCTACGAGCAGTACTTC
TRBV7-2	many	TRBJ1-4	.	CASSLGGEKLFF	TGTGCCAGCAGCTTAGGCGGGGAAAAACTGTTTTTT
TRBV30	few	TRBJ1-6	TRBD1	CAWGRDRAGNSPLHF	TGTGCCTGGGGCCGGGACAGGGCTGGGAATTCACCCCTCCACTTT
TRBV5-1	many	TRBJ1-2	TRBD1	CASSPGGGHDYGYTF	TGCGCCAGCAGCCCAGGGGGCGGGCACGACTATGGCTACACCTTC